A selection of T cell receptor beta chains follows, all from one sample in a study of identical twins. TCRdb recomputed calls from the 5' RACE reads with MiXCR, one row per CDR3 protein. The sample includes 500,000 to 650,000 distinct CDR3 sequences, 7.1% seen only once; the top ten take 1.5% to 2%. These sequences were also reported in another study, on yellow fever vaccine responses in identical twins.

Source material: PBMCs. Receptors originate from a woman aged 18 to 35 in good health. Both conserved end residues are trimmed from each CDR3.

J gene | V gene | CDR3 protein
TRBJ2-1 | TRBV5-1 | ASSAAGGPNEQF
TRBJ1-2 | TRBV6-1 | ASSVVSYGYT
TRBJ2-1 | TRBV10-2 | ASSESSASANNEQF
TRBJ1-1 | TRBV11-2 | ASSSRREAF
TRBJ2-3 | TRBV5-5 | ASSLEVFQAPLTQY
TRBJ2-2 | TRBV28 | ASSSPPKTGELF
TRBJ2-3 | TRBV3-1 | ASSHLGDTQY
TRBJ2-7 | TRBV12-3/TRBV12-4 | ASSFGGPPAGEQY
TRBJ2-2 | TRBV19 | ASSTSPDRYPGELF
TRBJ2-5 | TRBV11-2 | ASSIDRAETQY
TRBJ2-3 | TRBV7-9 | ANSETDTQY
TRBJ2-4 | TRBV28 | ASGPGGRIQY
TRBJ2-3 | TRBV5-1 | ASSLSGSTSTDTQY
TRBJ2-1 | TRBV5-1 | ATGQGYNEQF
TRBJ2-1 | TRBV12-3/TRBV12-4 | ASSPRENEQF
TRBJ2-1 | TRBV9 | ASSVGLAGGPSYNEQF
TRBJ2-1 | TRBV6-1 | ASSVRTTYNEQF
TRBJ2-3 | TRBV24-1 | ATSDWGQPTDTQY
TRBJ2-5 | TRBV28 | ASSRSGTLRETQY
TRBJ2-1 | TRBV6-6 | ASSSGAYNEQF
TRBJ2-1 | TRBV5-5 | ASSLAAGNYNEQF
TRBJ2-1 | TRBV29-1 | SAADGPRSYNEQF
TRBJ2-7 | TRBV24-1 | ATSDLLGETSGPHEQY
TRBJ1-4 | TRBV7-8 | ASSQAWGRDEKLF
TRBJ2-1 | TRBV29-1 | SVDASGGIYNEQF
TRBJ2-7 | TRBV7-2 | ASSLPRGTGTRYEQY
TRBJ1-4 | TRBV12-3/TRBV12-4 | ASSLEAGGREKLF
TRBJ2-7 | TRBV29-1 | SVEVGDSSYEQY
TRBJ2-7 | TRBV12-3/TRBV12-4 | ASSPWGQKPYEQY
TRBJ2-2 | TRBV5-1 | ASSLWGHQNTGELF
TRBJ2-1 | TRBV10-2 | ASSESLRSDEQF
TRBJ1-4 | TRBV28 | ASSFGKLF
TRBJ1-1 | TRBV20-1 | SASTGAGFEAF
TRBJ1-1 | TRBV12-3/TRBV12-4 | ASSFRSGNTEAF
TRBJ1-2 | TRBV18 | ASSASGGAAGYT
TRBJ2-1 | TRBV15 | ATSRDGTSGLYEQF
TRBJ1-2 | TRBV5-6 | ASSWGDRNYGYT
TRBJ1-6 | TRBV2 | ASTNLRAQGSPLH
TRBJ2-3 | TRBV4-1 | ASSPGTAGDTQY
TRBJ2-3 | TRBV14 | ASSWSQGYGDTQY
TRBJ2-6 | TRBV29-1 | SVYSSGANVLT
TRBJ2-5 | TRBV12-5 | ASGLSRETQY
TRBJ1-2 | TRBV11-1 | ASSATGTGRIYT
TRBJ2-1 | TRBV5-1 | ASSVTGLAEVPNEQF
TRBJ2-3 | TRBV11-2 | ASSLQASGGTWTSTDTQY
TRBJ2-2 | TRBV19 | ASSDPGTLNTGELF
TRBJ2-3 | TRBV12-3/TRBV12-4 | ASKRAGGREY
TRBJ2-2 | TRBV20-1 | SARQGPNTGELF
TRBJ2-5 | TRBV12-3/TRBV12-4 | ASSSDSGRETQY
TRBJ2-1 | TRBV11-2 | ASSLGLAGGWSYNEQF
TRBJ2-3 | TRBV27 | ASSLTSLVDTQY
TRBJ1-1 | TRBV5-1 | ASSLTGLNTEAF
TRBJ1-2 | TRBV7-2 | ASSLAGRGTQGYT